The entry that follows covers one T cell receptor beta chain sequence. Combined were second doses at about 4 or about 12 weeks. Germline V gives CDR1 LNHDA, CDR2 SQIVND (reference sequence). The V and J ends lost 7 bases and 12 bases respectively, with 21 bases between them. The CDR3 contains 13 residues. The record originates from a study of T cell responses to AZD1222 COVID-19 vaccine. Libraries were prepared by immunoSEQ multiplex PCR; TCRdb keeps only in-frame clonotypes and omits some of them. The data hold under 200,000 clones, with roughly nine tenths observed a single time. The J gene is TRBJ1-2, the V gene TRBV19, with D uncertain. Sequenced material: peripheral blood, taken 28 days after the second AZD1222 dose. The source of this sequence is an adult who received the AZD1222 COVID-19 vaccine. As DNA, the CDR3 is TGTGCCAGTACAAGGGTTGGTGTCATCGGCCACACCTTC. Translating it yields CASTRVGVIGHTF.